Below are 9 T cell receptor beta chains sequenced from a single sample in a study of T cells in localized non-small cell lung cancer. Only in-frame clones appear in the TCRdb table, and some are missing; sequencing was by immunoSEQ multiplex PCR. The sample holds 25,000 to 40,000 clones; about four fifths are singletons and the top ten take 16%. Sequencing used peripheral blood, obtained before any cancer treatment. These receptors came from a male donor aged 60 or older with stage III squamous cell lung carcinoma.

The rearrangement uses TRBV6-1 and TRBJ1-2, with D maybe TRBD1 (6 bases). The germline V gene encodes CDR1 MNHNS and CDR2 SASEGT. Trimming removed 5 bases at V and 0 bases at J, with 10 bases between. This CDR3 has 14 residues. CDR3 sequence reads: CASSRQDTNYGYTF. The CDR3 nucleotides are TGTGCCAGCAGTCGACAGGACACTAACTATGGCTACACCTTC.

J is TRBJ2-2 and V is TRBV5-6, with TRBD2 identical over 7 bases. V dropped 3 bases and J dropped 5; count of bases not matched to a gene: 16. This CDR3 spans 18 amino acids. Per germline, CDR1 SGHDT and CDR2 YYEEEE. CDR3 sequence reads: CASSSSLEVGGRTGELFF. CDR3 in DNA: TGTGCCAGCAGCTCCTCCCTAGAGGTGGGAGGGCGTACCGGGGAGCTGTTTTTT.

The sample holds a few counts of this clone. The DNA of the CDR3 is TGTGCCAGCTCACCACCGGTTGAGTACCTCTCCTACGAGCAGTACTTC. It translates to CASSPPVEYLSYEQYF. V usage is TRBV18 and J usage is TRBJ2-7; D remains ambiguous. This CDR3 has 16 residues. Trimming removed 0 bases at V and 0 bases at J, with 12 bases between. Germline assignment: CDR1 KGHSH and CDR2 LQKENI. The full variable domain, with the rest looked up from reference TRBV18 and TRBJ2-7, is NAGVMQNPRHLVRRRGQEARLRCSPMKGHSHVYWYRQLPEEGLKFMVYLQKENIIDESGMPKERFSAEFPKEGPSILRIQQVVRGDSAAYFCASSPPVEYLSYEQYFGPGTRLTVT.

The rearrangement joins TRBV9 to TRBJ2-2, with a weak D call TRBD2 (5 bases). V lost 2 bases to trimming and J lost 4 bases, with 15 bases between them. Germline V lookup: CDR1 SGDLS, CDR2 YYNGEE. The CDR3 is 16 residues long. The CDR3 DNA reads as TGTGCCAGCAGCGTCCAAGCGGCCGACCCCACCGGGGAGCTGTTTTTT. Translation gives CASSVQAADPTGELFF.

The chain is built from TRBV6-5 and TRBJ1-1; no definite D call. The CDR3 runs 14 residues. Germline-derived CDR1 and CDR2 are MNHEY and SVGAGI. V was shortened by 2 bases and J by 1 base, with 8 bases between the two germline ends. The CDR3 DNA sequence: TGTGCCAGCAGTTACCGCGACACGAACACTGAAGCTTTCTTT. It codes for CASSYRDTNTEAFF.

Judged by abundance, this clone is medium-sized. This chain uses TRBV6-6 with TRBJ1-1; tentatively, D is TRBD1 (5 bases). V was cut by 3 bases and J by 3 bases, with 8 bases left in between. From germline, CDR1 is MNHNY and CDR2 SVGAGI (reference sequence). The CDR3 totals 13 residues. The CDR3 DNA sequence: TGTGCCAGCAGTTATGGAGGGGACACTGAAGCTTTCTTT. This encodes CASSYGGDTEAFF.

The V gene is TRBV27, the J gene TRBJ2-2, with TRBD1 as a possible D gene (6 bases). V shed 8 bases and J shed 7 bases, with 17 bases lying between them. Per germline, CDR1 MNHEY and CDR2 SMNVEV (reference sequence). This CDR3 has 14 residues. CDR3 in DNA: TGTGCCAGCCCTCAGGGGATGGTTATCGGGGAGCTGTTTTTT. Its translation is CASPQGMVIGELFF.

J is TRBJ2-7 and V is TRBV5-1, with no clear D. The V gene's germline CDR1 is SGHRS and CDR2 YFSETQ. V dropped 6 bases and J dropped 0 bases, with 16 bases sitting between them. The CDR3 consists of 15 residues. CDR3 nucleotides: TGCGCCAGCACCCCAACCCGGACGAGCTCCTACGAGCAGTACTTC. This encodes CASTPTRTSSYEQYF. The full variable domain, in which reference TRBV5-1 and TRBJ2-7 provide the parts outside the CDR3, is KAGVTQTPRYLIKTRGQQVTLSCSPISGHRSVSWYQQTPGQGLQFLFEYFSETQRNKGNFPGRFSGRQFSNSRSEMNVSTLELGDSALYLCASTPTRTSSYEQYFGPGTRLTVT.

The genes are TRBV4-3 and TRBJ1-2; D is perhaps TRBD1 (5 bases). Trimming left V 0 bases short and J 7 bases short, with 6 bases between. Looked up from germline, CDR1 is LGHNA and CDR2 is YSLEER. The CDR3 sequence is 12 residues long. DNA of the CDR3: TGCGCCAGCAGCCAAGAAAGGGGTGGCTACACCTTC. It encodes CASSQERGGYTF.